The rows below give T cell receptor beta chains drawn from one sample of a study of human T cells and chemical hapten exposure. A single record per CDR3 protein comes from TCRdb applying MiXCR to the RACE reads. In the table there are tens of thousands of distinct CDR3 sequences, 10% of which are singletons. Sequenced here: whole blood, sampled in connection with sensitization to the hapten diphenylcyclopropenone (DPC). The receptor source for this set is a woman aged 45-65 years with alopecia areata. Some clones in this sample may be carry-over from other donors' samples. Both conserved end residues are part of each CDR3. Fields, in order: V gene, D gene, clone size, J gene, CDR3 DNA, CDR3 protein. D genes are given only for firm matches. A row's size may be missing; if present it is once, few, many or a size class.

TRBV18	-	few	TRBJ2-7	TGTGCCAGCTCGCGCGACTACGAGCAGTACTTC	CASSRDYEQYF
TRBV5-1	-	-	TRBJ1-1	TGCGCCAGCAGCTTATCATCGGCCTCACCAACCTTGAGAGCTTTCTTT	CASSLSSASPTLRAFF
TRBV10-3	TRBD2	few	TRBJ2-3	TGTGCCATCGCCGGACTAGCGAGTACTCCCCGGCCAGATACGCAGTATTTT	CAIAGLASTPRPDTQYF
TRBV18	TRBD1	few	TRBJ2-3	TGTGCCAGCTCACCGGACAGGGGTGGATATACGCAGTATTTT	CASSPDRGGYTQYF
TRBV29-1	-	-	TRBJ2-5	TGCAGCGTGGGACTCATCCAAGAGACCCAGTACTTC	CSVGLIQETQYF
TRBV28	TRBD1	many	TRBJ1-4	TGTGCCAGCAGTTTTCAGGGGGCGCGGGAAAAACTGTTTTTT	CASSFQGAREKLFF
TRBV5-4	TRBD1	many	TRBJ2-5	TGTGCCAGCAGCTCGGACAGGCGGGCAGAGACCCAGTACTTC	CASSSDRRAETQYF
TRBV6-5	-	few	TRBJ1-1	TGTGCCAGCAGTACAAGGGTTGGGGGCACTGAAGCTTTCTTT	CASSTRVGGTEAFF
TRBV2	-	-	TRBJ1-2	TGTGCCAGCAGTGTATACAGGGCTGCCGATGGCTACACCTTC	CASSVYRAADGYTF
TRBV19	TRBD2	many	TRBJ2-3	TGTGCCAGTAGTATAGATACTAGCGGGAACTACGCAGATACGCAGTATTTT	CASSIDTSGNYADTQYF
TRBV7-2	-	few	TRBJ2-1	TGTGCCAGCAGCTTAGGAAGGGGGAATGACAATGAGCAGTTCTTC	CASSLGRGNDNEQFF
TRBV5-4	-	-	TRBJ2-3	TGTGCCAGCACCATGGGAGGCAATCCAGATACGCAGTATTTT	CASTMGGNPDTQYF
TRBV6-5	TRBD1	few	TRBJ2-7	TGTGCCAGCAGTTACCGCCTGACCCGGGACAGGGGCCACGAGCAGTACTTC	CASSYRLTRDRGHEQYF
TRBV29-1	-	-	TRBJ1-3	TGCAGCGTTCTACACAGCTCTGGAAACACCATATATTTT	CSVLHSSGNTIYF
TRBV20-1	-	many	TRBJ1-1	TGCAGTGCTGCCTCAGGCCTTGCGGCTGAAGCTTTCTTT	CSAASGLAAEAFF
TRBV18	TRBD1	few	TRBJ1-5	TGTGCCAGCTCCTCCGGGACAGGGGTTTTACGGAATCAGCCCCAGCATTTT	CASSSGTGVLRNQPQHF
TRBV9	-	-	TRBJ2-7	TGTGCCAGCAGCGTAAGGGACTTATCCTACGAGCAGTACTTC	CASSVRDLSYEQYF
TRBV27	-	-	TRBJ2-5	TGTGCCAGCAGCGCCGTTAACACCCAAGAGACCCAGTACTTC	CASSAVNTQETQYF
TRBV3-1	-	-	TRBJ2-3	TGTGCCAGCAGCCAAATTGTGGGGTTTGAGGTGGATACGCAGTATTTT	CASSQIVGFEVDTQYF
TRBV24-1	TRBD2	many	TRBJ2-1	TGTGCCACCAGGGGCCGGGGGGAATCCTACAATGAGCAGTTCTTC	CATRGRGESYNEQFF
TRBV28	-	many	TRBJ1-2	TGTGCCAGCCACCCAAACTCTGCGGGGTCCTATGGCTACACCTTC	CASHPNSAGSYGYTF
TRBV29-1	-	-	TRBJ1-2	TGCAGCGTTAAGGAGACAGCTTATGGCTACACCTTC	CSVKETAYGYTF
TRBV12-3/TRBV12-4	-	-	TRBJ1-5	TGTGCCAGCAGTTCCCAAGGGGCAGCCCTTAATCAGCCCCAGCATTTT	CASSSQGAALNQPQHF
TRBV29-1	TRBD2	few	TRBJ2-3	TGCAGCGTTCTGGAGCGGGAAGGGCAGTATTTT	CSVLEREGQYF
TRBV5-1	-	-	TRBJ1-3	TGCGCCAGCAGCATCCAGGGGTCTGGAAACACCATATATTTT	CASSIQGSGNTIYF
TRBV5-1	TRBD1	-	TRBJ2-7	TGCGCCAGCAGCTTACCCGGGACAGGGGCCGGCGAGCAGTACTTC	CASSLPGTGAGEQYF
TRBV9	-	few	TRBJ2-5	TGTGCCAGCAGCGTAGGGGTCGGAGAGACCCAGTACTTC	CASSVGVGETQYF
TRBV2	-	-	TRBJ1-2	TGTGCCAGCAGCCCTACACAGGCAGCGCATGGCTACACCTTC	CASSPTQAAHGYTF
TRBV11-3	-	few	TRBJ2-3	TGTGCCAGCAGCCCCCGGAAGATAGCTACAGATACGCAGTATTTT	CASSPRKIATDTQYF
TRBV6-4	TRBD2	few	TRBJ2-1	TGTGCCAGCAGTGACTCCCCGACTAGCGGGACGAGGAATGAGCAGTTCTTC	CASSDSPTSGTRNEQFF
TRBV2	TRBD1	-	TRBJ1-1	TGTGCCAGCACGCGACAGGGTCGGAACACTGAAGCTTTCTTT	CASTRQGRNTEAFF
TRBV13	TRBD2	few	TRBJ2-7	TGTGCCAGCAGCACCCCTGCGGGAGGGCCTTACGAGCAGTACTTC	CASSTPAGGPYEQYF
TRBV10-3	-	-	TRBJ2-3	TGTGCCATCAGTGAGTCCGAAGTCACAGATACGCAGTATTTT	CAISESEVTDTQYF
TRBV18	TRBD1	-	TRBJ1-5	TGTGCCAGCTCACCGGACAGGGTCGGTGGTCTTGGCAATCAGCCCCAGCATTTT	CASSPDRVGGLGNQPQHF
TRBV7-3	TRBD1	-	TRBJ1-6	TGTGCCAGCAGCCTGACAGGGTATAATTCACCCCTCCACTTT	CASSLTGYNSPLHF
TRBV5-5	-	few	TRBJ2-5	TGTGCCAGCAGCTTGGAACAGTTACAAGAGACCCAGTACTTC	CASSLEQLQETQYF
TRBV7-9	-	many	TRBJ2-6	TGTGCCAGCAGCTCCGAACAGGGCTCTGGGGCCAACGTCCTGACTTTC	CASSSEQGSGANVLTF
TRBV6-6	TRBD2	-	TRBJ2-3	TGTGCCAGCAGTCCTCCGGGACTAGTGGGAGATACGCAGTATTTT	CASSPPGLVGDTQYF
TRBV7-3	TRBD2	few	TRBJ2-1	TGTGCCAGCAGCCTAACGGCGGGAGACGGACCTTTTGAGCAGTTCTTC	CASSLTAGDGPFEQFF
TRBV7-3	TRBD2	many	TRBJ2-1	TGTGCCAGCAGCTCAATAGCGGGAGGGGACAATGAGCAGTTCTTC	CASSSIAGGDNEQFF
TRBV12-3/TRBV12-4	-	-	TRBJ2-7	TGTGCCAGCAGTTTAGCTAGGGGTAAGCAGTACTTC	CASSLARGKQYF
TRBV7-2	-	many	TRBJ1-2	TGTGCCAGCAGCCCTCACCTCAGGACGGACCGTTATGGCTACACCTTC	CASSPHLRTDRYGYTF
TRBV20-1	-	-	TRBJ1-6	TGCAGTGTATTGAATCGGGGGAGGAATTCACCCCTCCACTTT	CSVLNRGRNSPLHF
TRBV18	TRBD2	-	TRBJ2-3	TGTGCCAGCTCATCCGGACTAGCGGGAGGAGGGAGAGATACGCAGTATTTT	CASSSGLAGGGRDTQYF
TRBV7-2	-	many	TRBJ2-6	TGTGCCAGCAGCCGATACGGCTCTGGGGCCAACGTCCTGACTTTC	CASSRYGSGANVLTF
TRBV7-6	-	-	TRBJ2-1	TGTGCCAGCAGCCGGGCTAGCGCCCACAATGAGCAGTTCTTC	CASSRASAHNEQFF
TRBV10-1	-	many	TRBJ2-7	TGCGCCAGCAGTGAAATCCCCGGAGAGCAGTACTTC	CASSEIPGEQYF
TRBV28	-	-	TRBJ2-5	TGTGCCAGCAGTTTGCCGTTCGGGACCCAGTACTTC	CASSLPFGTQYF
TRBV20-1	-	many	TRBJ1-1	TGCAGTGCCACCCGACCGCACCCGGGCAACTGGGGGAACACTGAAGCTTTCTTT	CSATRPHPGNWGNTEAFF
TRBV4-2	TRBD1	-	TRBJ1-1	TGTGCCAGCAGCCTCCGGGACAGGGGGCCGGCGGGCACTGAAGCTTTCTTT	CASSLRDRGPAGTEAFF
TRBV27	TRBD1	-	TRBJ2-5	TGTGCCAGCAGTTCGGCCCTGGGACAGGGCGACCCGGAGACCCAGTACTTC	CASSSALGQGDPETQYF
TRBV5-6	TRBD2	-	TRBJ2-2	TGTGCCAGCAGCTTGACTAGCGGGAACACCGGGGAGCTGTTTTTT	CASSLTSGNTGELFF
TRBV7-6	TRBD1	few	TRBJ2-6	TGTGCCAGCAGCTCCCCACGGACAGGGGCCAGCTCTGGGGCCAACGTCCTGACTTTC	CASSSPRTGASSGANVLTF
TRBV12-3/TRBV12-4	-	many	TRBJ2-5	TGTGCCAGCAGTTTACGAGGGGGGCAAGAGACCCAGTACTTC	CASSLRGGQETQYF
TRBV21-1	-	-	TRBJ2-3	TGTGCCAGCAGCAAATTCGGGGAAGCAGATACGCAGTATTTT	CASSKFGEADTQYF